The rows below give T cell receptor beta chains drawn from one sample of a study of shared clonotypes between healthy human individuals. Generated by immunoSEQ multiplex PCR, the TCRdb table keeps only in-frame clones and is missing some. This sample has around 2,000,000 clones, with roughly 94% found just once. Sequenced: naive CD8+ T cells sorted from blood. The source of these receptors is a young man in good health. Both conserved end residues are part of each CDR3. The D gene is left open where the match is weak. A row's size may be missing; if present it is once, few, many or a size class.

clone_size: .; d_call: TRBD2; j_call: TRBJ2-7; v_call: TRBV29-1; cdr3_aa: CSVDGGDSYEQYF; cdr3_nt: TGCAGCGTTGACGGGGGGGATTCCTACGAGCAGTACTTC
clone_size: .; d_call: .; j_call: TRBJ1-4; v_call: TRBV11-2; cdr3_aa: CASSLGSRQGPEKLFF; cdr3_nt: TGTGCCAGCAGCTTAGGAAGTCGGCAGGGTCCCGAAAAACTGTTTTTT
clone_size: .; d_call: TRBD1; j_call: TRBJ1-4; v_call: TRBV4-3; cdr3_aa: CASSLSKGQVGEKLFF; cdr3_nt: TGCGCCAGCAGCCTCTCGAAGGGACAGGTCGGTGAAAAACTGTTTTTT
clone_size: .; d_call: .; j_call: TRBJ1-2; v_call: TRBV5-4; cdr3_aa: CASSTDGGAPYGYTF; cdr3_nt: TGTGCCAGCAGCACGGACGGAGGGGCCCCCTATGGCTACACCTTC
clone_size: .; d_call: .; j_call: TRBJ2-5; v_call: TRBV7-2; cdr3_aa: CASSLHGVETQYF; cdr3_nt: TGTGCCAGCAGCTTACACGGGGTAGAGACCCAGTACTTC
clone_size: .; d_call: .; j_call: TRBJ2-5; v_call: TRBV4-3; cdr3_aa: CASSLQGEGLQETQYF; cdr3_nt: TGCGCCAGCAGCCTTCAGGGAGAAGGGCTGCAAGAGACCCAGTACTTC
clone_size: .; d_call: .; j_call: TRBJ2-7; v_call: TRBV19; cdr3_aa: CASSIGREYEQYF; cdr3_nt: TGTGCCAGTAGTATAGGCAGGGAGTACGAGCAGTACTTC
clone_size: once; d_call: .; j_call: TRBJ2-1; v_call: TRBV12-5; cdr3_aa: CASGSGVAYNEQFF; cdr3_nt: TGTGCTAGTGGTTCTGGGGTAGCCTACAATGAGCAGTTCTTC
clone_size: .; d_call: .; j_call: TRBJ2-7; v_call: TRBV7-5; cdr3_aa: CARSFLHSSGRAHEQYF; cdr3_nt: TGTGCCAGAAGCTTCCTCCATTCTAGCGGGAGGGCCCACGAGCAGTACTTC
clone_size: .; d_call: .; j_call: TRBJ2-7; v_call: TRBV7-6; cdr3_aa: CASSLGPNYEQYF; cdr3_nt: TGTGCCAGCAGCTTAGGGCCCAACTACGAGCAGTACTTC
clone_size: once; d_call: TRBD1; j_call: TRBJ2-7; v_call: TRBV15; cdr3_aa: CATSREQGVYREQYF; cdr3_nt: TGTGCCACCAGCAGAGAGCAGGGGGTCTATCGCGAGCAGTACTTC
clone_size: .; d_call: TRBD1; j_call: TRBJ2-1; v_call: TRBV9; cdr3_aa: CASSLDWTGRGNEQFF; cdr3_nt: TGTGCCAGCAGCCTGGATTGGACAGGGCGCGGCAATGAGCAGTTCTTC
clone_size: .; d_call: .; j_call: TRBJ2-5; v_call: TRBV7-9; cdr3_aa: CASSLGSQETQYF; cdr3_nt: TGTGCCAGCAGCTTGGGCAGCCAAGAGACCCAGTACTTC
clone_size: .; d_call: TRBD2; j_call: TRBJ2-3; v_call: TRBV7-9; cdr3_aa: CASSLGAGADTQYF; cdr3_nt: TGTGCCAGCAGCTTAGGAGCGGGGGCAGATACGCAGTATTTT
clone_size: .; d_call: TRBD2; j_call: TRBJ2-1; v_call: TRBV13; cdr3_aa: CASSLMTSGNNEQFF; cdr3_nt: TGTGCCAGCAGCTTAATGACTAGCGGGAACAATGAGCAGTTCTTC
clone_size: .; d_call: TRBD2; j_call: TRBJ2-1; v_call: TRBV27; cdr3_aa: CASSLSSPSGSYNEQFF; cdr3_nt: TGCGCCAGCAGTCTCAGTTCTCCTAGCGGATCCTACAATGAGCAGTTCTTC
clone_size: .; d_call: TRBD1; j_call: TRBJ2-5; v_call: TRBV28; cdr3_aa: CASSSNLETGAETQYF; cdr3_nt: TGTGCCAGCAGTTCGAATCTCGAAACAGGGGCAGAGACCCAGTACTTC
clone_size: .; d_call: .; j_call: TRBJ2-1; v_call: TRBV5-4; cdr3_aa: CASSLALAYNEQFF; cdr3_nt: TGTGCCAGCAGCTTGGCGCTAGCTTACAATGAGCAGTTCTTC
clone_size: .; d_call: .; j_call: TRBJ1-5; v_call: TRBV23-1; cdr3_aa: CASSHRQPQHF; cdr3_nt: TGCGCCAGCAGTCACCGGCAGCCCCAGCATTTT
clone_size: .; d_call: .; j_call: TRBJ1-4; v_call: TRBV27; cdr3_aa: CASSFSVGERDEKLFF; cdr3_nt: TGTGCCAGCAGTTTTTCTGTCGGCGAGAGGGATGAAAAACTGTTTTTT
clone_size: once; d_call: .; j_call: TRBJ1-2; v_call: TRBV27; cdr3_aa: CASSISVPGPLGYTF; cdr3_nt: TGTGCCAGCAGTATTAGTGTGCCAGGACCCCTAGGCTACACCTTC
clone_size: .; d_call: .; j_call: TRBJ2-7; v_call: TRBV7-9; cdr3_aa: CASGAERFYEQYF; cdr3_nt: TGTGCCAGCGGGGCCGAGCGGTTCTACGAGCAGTACTTC
clone_size: .; d_call: .; j_call: TRBJ2-3; v_call: TRBV7-9; cdr3_aa: CASSLVTGGTDTQYF; cdr3_nt: TGTGCCAGCAGCTTAGTGACGGGAGGCACAGATACGCAGTATTTT
clone_size: .; d_call: TRBD1; j_call: TRBJ1-1; v_call: TRBV10-3; cdr3_aa: CAISESRGQRTEAFF; cdr3_nt: TGTGCCATCAGTGAGTCTAGGGGGCAGCGTACTGAAGCTTTCTTT
clone_size: .; d_call: .; j_call: TRBJ2-7; v_call: TRBV27; cdr3_aa: CASSYGNAKYEQYF; cdr3_nt: TGTGCCAGCAGCTATGGGAACGCAAAGTACGAGCAGTACTTC
clone_size: .; d_call: .; j_call: TRBJ1-6; v_call: TRBV5-5; cdr3_aa: CASSASVVLNSPLHF; cdr3_nt: TGTGCCAGCAGCGCCTCAGTAGTCCTGAATTCACCCCTCCACTTT
clone_size: once; d_call: .; j_call: TRBJ1-1; v_call: TRBV7-9; cdr3_aa: CASSQGTEAFF; cdr3_nt: TGTGCCAGCAGCCAAGGCACTGAAGCTTTCTTT
clone_size: .; d_call: .; j_call: TRBJ2-7; v_call: TRBV5-6; cdr3_aa: CASSLGLGGYEQYF; cdr3_nt: TGTGCCAGCAGCTTGGGACTAGGGGGATACGAGCAGTACTTC
clone_size: .; d_call: .; j_call: TRBJ1-1; v_call: TRBV30; cdr3_aa: CAWSGRPNTEAFF; cdr3_nt: TGTGCCTGGAGTGGGCGGCCGAACACTGAAGCTTTCTTT
clone_size: .; d_call: TRBD2; j_call: TRBJ2-7; v_call: TRBV4-1; cdr3_aa: CASSPSSGASYEQYF; cdr3_nt: TGCGCCAGCAGCCCATCTAGCGGGGCCTCCTACGAGCAGTACTTC
clone_size: .; d_call: .; j_call: TRBJ2-1; v_call: TRBV11-2; cdr3_aa: CASSHGAMGNEQFF; cdr3_nt: TGTGCCAGCAGCCACGGGGCCATGGGAAATGAGCAGTTCTTC
clone_size: once; d_call: .; j_call: TRBJ2-3; v_call: TRBV5-1; cdr3_aa: CASSLGYGQDTQYF; cdr3_nt: TGCGCCAGCAGCTTGGGATACGGTCAGGATACGCAGTATTTT
clone_size: .; d_call: .; j_call: TRBJ1-6; v_call: TRBV4-3; cdr3_aa: CASSQDRGGLPLHF; cdr3_nt: TGCGCCAGCAGCCAAGATCGAGGAGGTTTACCCCTCCACTTT
clone_size: .; d_call: .; j_call: TRBJ1-2; v_call: TRBV5-4; cdr3_aa: CASTSRGNYGYTF; cdr3_nt: TGTGCCAGCACCTCAAGGGGTAACTATGGCTACACCTTC
clone_size: .; d_call: TRBD2; j_call: TRBJ2-3; v_call: TRBV14; cdr3_aa: CASSQLAGGQGDTQYF; cdr3_nt: TGTGCCAGCAGCCAACTAGCGGGGGGGCAAGGAGATACGCAGTATTTT
clone_size: .; d_call: TRBD2; j_call: TRBJ2-5; v_call: TRBV4-3; cdr3_aa: CASSPGLAGGPGETQYF; cdr3_nt: TGCGCCAGCAGCCCGGGACTAGCGGGAGGGCCGGGTGAGACCCAGTACTTC
clone_size: .; d_call: .; j_call: TRBJ2-1; v_call: TRBV5-6; cdr3_aa: CASSLSFSYNEQFF; cdr3_nt: TGTGCCAGCAGCTTGTCCTTCTCCTACAATGAGCAGTTCTTC
clone_size: .; d_call: .; j_call: TRBJ2-7; v_call: TRBV11-2; cdr3_aa: CASSPPGYEQYF; cdr3_nt: TGTGCCAGCAGTCCTCCTGGGTACGAGCAGTACTTC
clone_size: once; d_call: TRBD2; j_call: TRBJ2-5; v_call: TRBV7-9; cdr3_aa: CASSFSASGNQETQYF; cdr3_nt: TGTGCCAGCAGCTTTTCGGCTAGCGGGAATCAAGAGACCCAGTACTTC
clone_size: .; d_call: .; j_call: TRBJ2-4; v_call: TRBV5-6; cdr3_aa: CASTNLSENIQYF; cdr3_nt: TGTGCCAGCACCAATCTGAGCGAAAACATTCAGTACTTC
clone_size: .; d_call: .; j_call: TRBJ1-5; v_call: TRBV11-2; cdr3_aa: CASSLGPQGPQHF; cdr3_nt: TGTGCCAGCAGCTTAGGTCCTCAGGGACCCCAGCATTTT
clone_size: .; d_call: .; j_call: TRBJ2-2; v_call: TRBV27; cdr3_aa: CASSLTGWVTGELFF; cdr3_nt: TGTGCCAGCAGTTTAACAGGTTGGGTCACCGGGGAGCTGTTTTTT
clone_size: .; d_call: TRBD2; j_call: TRBJ2-3; v_call: TRBV27; cdr3_aa: CASSSSGTQITDTQYF; cdr3_nt: TGTGCCAGCAGTTCCAGCGGGACCCAAATCACAGATACGCAGTATTTT
clone_size: .; d_call: .; j_call: TRBJ2-2; v_call: TRBV29-1; cdr3_aa: CSVWGDEENTGELFF; cdr3_nt: TGCAGCGTTTGGGGAGACGAAGAGAACACCGGGGAGCTGTTTTTT
clone_size: .; d_call: .; j_call: TRBJ2-5; v_call: TRBV6-4; cdr3_aa: CASSQQGRQTQYF; cdr3_nt: TGTGCCAGCAGTCAACAGGGTAGGCAGACCCAGTACTTC